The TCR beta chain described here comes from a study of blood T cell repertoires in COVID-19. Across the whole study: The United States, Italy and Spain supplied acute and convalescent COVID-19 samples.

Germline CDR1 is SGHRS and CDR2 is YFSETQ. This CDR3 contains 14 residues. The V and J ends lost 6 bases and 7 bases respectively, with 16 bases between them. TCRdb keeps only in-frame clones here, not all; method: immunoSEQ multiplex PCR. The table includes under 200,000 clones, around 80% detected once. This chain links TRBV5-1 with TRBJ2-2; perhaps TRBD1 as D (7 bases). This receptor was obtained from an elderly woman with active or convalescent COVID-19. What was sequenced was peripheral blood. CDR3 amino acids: CASTIPGGSGELFF. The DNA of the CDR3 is TGCGCCAGCACCATCCCAGGGGGGAGCGGGGAGCTGTTTTTT.